This TCR beta chain was retrieved from a study of cytomegalovirus exposure and HLA in healthy donors. Findings and limits, study-wide: Sequencing likely caused a cluster of highly shared sequence variants. Altogether, 160 or so TCR beta chains were recorded as cytomegalovirus-associated.

13 Jbeta primers and 60 Vbeta primers were used for the PCR. Only in-frame clones appear in the TCRdb table, and some are missing; sequencing was by immunoSEQ multiplex PCR. The sample contains roughly 200,000 clones, approximately 78% of which appear only once. With regard to this clone: The antigen is not known.

The length of the CDR3 is 15 residues. The germline V and J ends were trimmed by 3 bases and 0 bases, with 9 bases remaining between them. Germline values: CDR1 WSHSY, CDR2 SAAADI. This chain joins TRBV10-2 and TRBJ2-1; the D is unclear. The TCR sequence derives from a woman in her forties in good health and CMV-seronegative. Sequencing was carried out using PBMCs. The CDR3 DNA is TGCGCCAGCAGTGATGCACTAACCTCCTACAATGAGCAGTTCTTC. Translation: CASSDALTSYNEQFF.